The 21 T cell receptor beta chains listed next were all sequenced from one sample in a study of blood T cell repertoires in COVID-19. Sequencing was performed with immunoSEQ multiplex PCR; in TCRdb, only in-frame clones are kept and a portion is missing. The table has 190,000 or so clones, 85% to 90% seen once. The sample taken for sequencing was peripheral blood. These receptor sequences come from a man aged 35 to 55 with active or convalescent COVID-19.

This sequence joins TRBV19 and TRBJ1-4; TRBD1 is a possible D gene (5 bases). The CDR3 sequence is 15 residues long. From germline, CDR1 is LNHDA and CDR2 SQIVND (reference sequence). Trimming pared 8 bases from V and 2 bases from J, leaving 15 bases between. The CDR3 spells CASPRVGATNEKLFF. The CDR3 nucleotides are TGTGCCAGTCCCCGAGTAGGGGCGACTAATGAAAAACTGTTTTTT.

The rearrangement uses TRBV28 and TRBJ2-7; 7 bases align to TRBD1. The V segment lost 5 bases and the J segment 3 bases; nucleotides outside the gene matches: 4. The germline CDR1 and CDR2 sequences are MDHEN and SYDVKM. CDR3 length: 13 residues. CDR3 protein: CASSVAGGYEQYF. For the CDR3, the DNA is TGTGCCAGCAGTGTCGCAGGGGGCTACGAGCAGTACTTC.

The chain employs TRBV4-1 and TRBJ2-2, with D perhaps TRBD2 (5 bases). CDR3 length: 17 amino acids. The germline gives CDR1 MGHRA, CDR2 YSYEKL. V was cut by 0 bases and J by 5 bases, with 16 bases left in between. DNA for the CDR3: TGCGCCAGCAGCCAAGATAATCTGGGGAGAAGAACCGGGGAGCTGTTTTTT. Translated, it gives CASSQDNLGRRTGELFF.

This rearrangement joins TRBV27 to TRBJ1-5; TRBD1 matches at 7 bases. V trimming: 4 bases; J trimming: 5 bases; junction bases outside the gene matches: 5. CDR1 is MNHEY, CDR2 SMNVEV, per germline (reference sequence). The CDR3 length is 14 residues. CDR3 sequence: CASSSDRDYQPQHF. CDR3 coding DNA: TGTGCCAGCAGTTCAGACAGGGACTATCAGCCCCAGCATTTT.

V usage is TRBV2 and J usage is TRBJ2-7; 8 positions agree with TRBD1. This CDR3 is built from 12 residues. V gave up 11 bases and J gave up 6 bases; unmatched junction bases: 9. Germline CDR1 reads SNHLY; CDR2 reads FYNNEI. This CDR3 reads CAGGTGVGEQYF. CDR3 bases: TGTGCCGGCGGGACAGGAGTTGGCGAGCAGTACTTC.

The rearrangement joins TRBV5-1 to TRBJ2-5; TRBD2 agrees at 13 bases. Germline values: CDR1 SGHRS, CDR2 YFSETQ. The CDR3 consists of 15 residues. J lost 5 bases, V lost 5 bases, and 6 bases had no gene match. CDR3 loop: CASRPTSGGAETQYF. As DNA, the CDR3 is TGCGCCAGCAGACCTACTAGCGGGGGGGCGGAGACCCAGTACTTC.

The chain joins TRBV6-5 to TRBJ1-2; the match to TRBD1 covers 7 bases. Germline-derived CDR1 and CDR2 are MNHEY and SVGAGI. This CDR3 has 13 residues. V shed 5 bases and J 3 bases; nucleotides not matched to a gene: 3. The CDR3 DNA sequence: TGTGCCAGCAGTCTGGACAGGCACTATGGCTACACCTTC. Encoded protein: CASSLDRHYGYTF.

This rearrangement joins TRBV7-8 to TRBJ2-5; D might be TRBD1 (5 bases). V gave up 8 bases and J gave up 4 bases, with 14 bases separating them. The CDR3 has 13 amino acids. The V gene's germline CDR1 is SGHVS and CDR2 FQNEAQ. The CDR3 nucleotides are TGTGCCAGCGTGAGAGACAGTAGAGAGACCCAGTACTTC. Translating it yields CASVRDSRETQYF.

This chain links TRBV2 with TRBJ2-2, with 8 bases fitting TRBD2. The germline V gene has CDR1 SNHLY and CDR2 FYNNEI. The CDR3 covers 15 residues. V gave up 7 bases and J gave up 1 base; unmatched junction bases: 5. The CDR3: CASTPGLGNTGELFF. The CDR3, as DNA: TGTGCCAGCACTCCGGGACTAGGGAACACCGGGGAGCTGTTTTTT.

This clone was observed a single time. The J gene is TRBJ2-5, the V gene TRBV6-5; TRBD2 matches at 11 bases. The CDR3 has 15 amino acids. Per germline, CDR1 MNHEY and CDR2 SVGAGI. Trimming at V came to 6 bases and at J to 5 bases, leaving 8 bases not matched to a gene. The CDR3 region is CASRPMTSGAETQYF. The DNA for the CDR3 is TGTGCCAGCAGACCTATGACTAGCGGGGCGGAGACCCAGTACTTC.

This chain connects TRBV28 to TRBJ2-3; a weak D match, TRBD1 (6 bases). V was clipped by 6 bases and J by 2 bases, with 21 bases between them. The CDR3 is 17 residues long. Per the germline V gene, CDR1 is MDHEN and CDR2 is SYDVKM. The CDR3 here is CASRPLQGAPPTDTQYF. The CDR3 DNA follows: TGTGCCAGCAGGCCGCTACAGGGCGCCCCCCCCACAGATACGCAGTATTTT.

The rearrangement links TRBV5-1 to TRBJ1-2; D ambiguous. The V gene lost 2 bases and the J gene lost 1 base, with 3 bases spanning the gap. This CDR3 spans 12 amino acids. Germline V lookup: CDR1 SGHRS, CDR2 YFSETQ. CDR3 nucleotides: TGCGCCAGCAGCTTCGGTAACTATGGCTACACCTTC. Translating it yields CASSFGNYGYTF.

The chain combines TRBV5-8 with TRBJ1-4, with D possibly matching TRBD1 (6 bases). Trimming cost V 3 bases and J 8 bases, with 17 bases left between them. Germline V gene sequence: CDR1 SGHTS, CDR2 YDEGEE. This CDR3 is built from 15 residues. The CDR3 here is CASSSSRGLLEKLFF. CDR3 coding DNA: TGTGCCAGCAGCTCATCCAGGGGACTACTAGAAAAACTGTTTTTT.

The rearrangement links TRBV9 to TRBJ2-2; weak D call: TRBD1 (6 bases). CDR1 is SGDLS and CDR2 is YYNGEE in the germline V gene. V gave up 0 bases and J gave up 2 bases, with 11 bases separating them. The CDR3 spans 16 residues. The CDR3 bases are TGTGCCAGCAGCGTAGGACAGGAGTTCAACACCGGGGAGCTGTTTTTT. This gives the protein CASSVGQEFNTGELFF.

This clone appeared a single time. CDR3 DNA: TGTGCCATCAGCACACCTGGAAACACCATATATTTT. Its protein is CAISTPGNTIYF. The chain employs TRBV10-3 and TRBJ1-3; D remains ambiguous. Per germline, CDR1 ENHRY and CDR2 SYGVKD. The V end was cut by 6 bases, the J end by 2 bases, with 5 bases between. The CDR3 contains 12 residues.

The chain recombines TRBV5-4 with TRBJ2-7, with TRBD1 matching 10 bases. CDR3 size: 16 residues. The trim removed 0 bases at V and 5 bases at J, leaving 8 bases unmatched. Germline CDR1 and CDR2: SGHNT and YYREEE (reference sequence). Here the CDR3 reads CASSLAGGQGTHEQYF. As DNA, the CDR3 is TGTGCCAGCAGCTTGGCCGGGGGACAGGGGACCCACGAGCAGTACTTC.

The gene calls are TRBV10-3 and TRBJ2-3; 11 bases are a match to TRBD2. J lost 1 base, V lost 5 bases, and 5 bases had no gene match. This CDR3 has 16 residues. Germline values: CDR1 ENHRY, CDR2 SYGVKD. CDR3: CAISTSGGGGTDTQYF. The DNA for the CDR3 is TGTGCCATCAGTACTAGCGGGGGCGGGGGCACAGATACGCAGTATTTT.

V gene TRBV5-1 combines with J gene TRBJ1-2, with D tentatively TRBD1 (5 bases). V was trimmed by 0 bases and J by 3 bases, leaving 12 bases between them. The germline CDR1 and CDR2 sequences are SGHRS and YFSETQ. The CDR3 extends over 15 amino acids. The CDR3 bases are TGCGCCAGCAGCTTGGAGGCGGGACCGGACTATGGCTACACCTTC. Translation: CASSLEAGPDYGYTF.

J is TRBJ1-5 and V is TRBV11-2; D is ambiguous. This CDR3 region has 15 residues. Germline CDR1 SGHAT, CDR2 FQNNGV. V lost 0 bases, J lost 0 bases, and 6 bases lay in between. The CDR3 reads CASSLDNNSNQPQHF. For the CDR3, the DNA is TGTGCCAGCAGCTTAGATAACAATAGCAATCAGCCCCAGCATTTT.

CDR3 in amino acids: CATSRVTYNSPLHF. In nucleotides, the CDR3 is TGTGCCACCTCCAGGGTAACCTATAATTCACCCCTCCACTTT. The gene calls are TRBV10-3 and TRBJ1-6; the D gene is possibly TRBD1 (5 bases). Germline CDR1 is ENHRY and CDR2 is SYGVKD. The CDR3 length is 14 residues. The V end lost 10 bases, the J end lost 2 bases, and 12 bases lay between the germline ends.

This clone was seen a handful of times. The V and J genes are TRBV5-6 and TRBJ2-7; no reliable D call. Germline CDR1 SGHDT, CDR2 YYEEEE. CDR3 length: 11 residues. Between the trimmed V and J ends, which lost 3 bases and 3 bases, there was a span of 4 bases. The CDR3, as DNA: TGTGCCAGCAGCTCCTTCTACGAGCAGTACTTC. It specifies CASSSFYEQYF.